This is a list of T cell receptor beta chains from one sample in a study of Ad26.COV2.S vaccination and SARS-CoV-2 variants. The data were produced by immunoSEQ multiplex PCR, yet TCRdb's version contains in-frame clones alone and is incomplete. The sample carries hundreds of thousands of clones, 80% to 90% recorded once. The sample in question was peripheral blood, obtained in a trial of Ad26.COV2.S vaccine versus placebo. These receptors all stem from a person aged 18-60 years who received the Ad26.COV2.S COVID-19 vaccine or a placebo. Each CDR3 is given with its conserved first and last residue. D genes are given only for firm matches. Some rows mark clone size as missing; the rest say once, few, many or name a class of expanded clone.

. | . | TRBJ1-6 | TRBV4-3 | CASSEARTYNSPLHF | TGCGCCAGCAGTGAGGCCCGCACCTATAATTCACCCCTCCACTTT
. | . | TRBJ2-4 | TRBV5-1 | CASSSGTTKDIQYF | TGCGCCAGCAGCTCCGGGACAACCAAAGACATTCAGTACTTC
. | . | TRBJ2-1 | TRBV2 | CASSSGGNEQFF | TGTGCCAGCAGTTCAGGTGGCAATGAGCAGTTCTTC
. | . | TRBJ1-1 | TRBV6-5 | CASSYSLNTEAFF | TGTGCCAGCAGTTACTCGTTGAACACTGAAGCTTTCTTT
. | . | TRBJ2-7 | TRBV12-5 | CASGGSMGDDYEQYF | TGTGCTAGTGGTGGCTCCATGGGGGACGACTACGAGCAGTACTTC
. | TRBD2 | TRBJ2-1 | TRBV5-4 | CASSLDAGGSYNEQFF | TGTGCCAGCAGCTTGGATGCGGGGGGCTCCTACAATGAGCAGTTCTTC
. | TRBD1 | TRBJ2-5 | TRBV5-6 | CASSLTGTGQETQYF | TGTGCCAGCAGCTTGACCGGGACAGGGCAAGAGACCCAGTACTTC
. | TRBD1 | TRBJ1-1 | TRBV5-1 | CASSLDRVGEAFF | TGCGCCAGCAGCCTTGACAGGGTAGGGGAAGCTTTCTTT
many | . | TRBJ1-2 | TRBV9 | CASSVGLSIGYTF | TGTGCCAGCAGCGTAGGCCTTTCTATTGGCTACACCTTC
. | . | TRBJ1-2 | TRBV3-1/TRBV3-2 | CASRQQPYYGYTF | TGTGCCAGCAGACAACAGCCTTACTATGGCTACACCTTC
. | . | TRBJ2-3 | TRBV9 | CASSVGADTQYF | TGTGCCAGCAGCGTAGGGGCAGATACGCAGTATTTT
. | . | TRBJ1-2 | TRBV20-1 | CSGGDGYTF | TGCAGTGGAGGGGACGGCTACACCTTC
. | . | TRBJ2-1 | TRBV29-1 | CSVGGARYNEQFF | TGCAGCGTTGGGGGGGCGCGATACAATGAGCAGTTCTTC
. | TRBD2 | TRBJ2-2 | TRBV5-1 | CASSLLAGAYTGELFF | TGCGCCAGCAGCTTGCTAGCGGGGGCCTACACCGGGGAGCTGTTTTTT
few | . | TRBJ1-5 | TRBV2 | CASGPEGRPQHF | TGTGCCAGCGGGCCGGAGGGGCGGCCCCAGCATTTT
. | . | TRBJ1-1 | TRBV5-6 | CASSSTGHYSTEAFF | TGTGCCAGCAGCTCAACGGGGCATTATTCCACTGAAGCTTTCTTT
. | . | TRBJ1-2 | TRBV29-1 | CSVLHDYGYTF | TGCAGCGTCCTACATGACTATGGCTACACCTTC
. | . | TRBJ1-1 | TRBV6-6 | CASLNSQEAFF | TGTGCCAGCCTTAACTCCCAAGAAGCTTTCTTT
. | . | TRBJ1-2 | TRBV6-5 | CASSSFRGPNYGYTF | TGTGCCAGCAGTTCCTTTCGAGGGCCCAACTATGGCTACACCTTC
. | . | TRBJ1-1 | TRBV29-1 | CSARDGGTEAFF | TGCAGCGCTCGGGACGGTGGGACTGAAGCTTTCTTT
. | TRBD2 | TRBJ2-3 | TRBV20-1 | CSASSGTGLAGGRSTDTQYF | TGCAGTGCTAGTTCGGGGACGGGGCTAGCGGGGGGGCGTAGCACAGATACGCAGTATTTT
. | . | TRBJ1-4 | TRBV2 | CASREGPWDEKLFF | TGTGCCAGCAGAGAAGGCCCCTGGGATGAAAAACTGTTTTTT
. | . | TRBJ2-6 | TRBV27 | CASSFAGANVLTF | TGTGCCAGCAGTTTCGCTGGGGCCAACGTCCTGACTTTC
. | . | TRBJ1-2 | TRBV4-2 | CASSQYSLNYGYTF | TGTGCCAGCAGCCAATACAGCCTCAACTATGGCTACACCTTC
. | TRBD1 | TRBJ2-7 | TRBV18 | CASSPVGQGPGEQYF | TGTGCCAGCTCACCAGTGGGACAGGGGCCCGGGGAGCAGTACTTC
. | . | TRBJ2-5 | TRBV6-5 | CASSTRDLQETQYF | TGTGCCAGCAGTACCCGGGACCTCCAAGAGACCCAGTACTTC
. | . | TRBJ1-2 | TRBV30 | CAWPRGAYGGYTF | TGTGCCTGGCCCCGGGGGGCCTACGGAGGCTACACCTTC
. | . | TRBJ1-2 | TRBV30 | CAWSSGGGGTF | TGTGCCTGGAGTTCTGGGGGCGGAGGTACCTTC
. | . | TRBJ2-7 | TRBV27 | CASSFAVSYEQYF | TGTGCCAGCAGTTTTGCAGTCTCCTACGAGCAGTACTTC
many | TRBD1 | TRBJ1-1 | TRBV19 | CATEGQTNTEAFF | TGTGCCACCGAGGGACAGACGAACACTGAAGCTTTCTTT
. | . | TRBJ2-5 | TRBV13 | CASRPRGGRETQYF | TGTGCCAGCAGGCCCAGGGGGGGTAGAGAGACCCAGTACTTC